A single sample gave rise to the 26 T cell receptor beta chains below, sequenced in a study of long-term antiretroviral therapy in people with HIV. Running of the v3.0 immunoSEQ assay took place at survey level. Here immunoSEQ multiplex PCR was the method, and the copy in TCRdb shows in-frame clones only, minus some. In the table there are some 28,000 clones, about 85% of which are singletons. The sequencing used unsorted PBMCs, collected 3 years after starting antiretroviral therapy. These receptors were obtained from a man aged 40-49 years with HIV.

The gene calls are TRBV7-6 and TRBJ2-7; 10 bases line up with TRBD1. Germline values: CDR1 SGHVS, CDR2 FNYEAQ. Trimming at V came to 5 bases and at J to 3 bases, leaving 7 bases not matched to a gene. The CDR3 is made up of 15 amino acids. DNA of the CDR3: TGTGCCAGCAGCCCGACGGGACAGGGGTTCTACGAGCAGTACTTC. Its protein is CASSPTGQGFYEQYF. Based on the CDR3 plus reference TRBV7-6 and TRBJ2-7, the full variable domain is GAGVSQSPRYKVTKRGQDVALRCDPISGHVSLYWYRQALGQGPEFLTYFNYEAQQDKSGLPNDRFSAERPEGSISTLTIQRTEQRDSAMYRCASSPTGQGFYEQYFGPGTRLTVT.

The chain combines TRBV10-3 with TRBJ1-2; D might be TRBD1 (6 bases). The germline V gene encodes CDR1 ENHRY and CDR2 SYGVKD. V shed 6 bases and J shed 1 base, with 12 bases lying between them. The CDR3 is 14 amino acids. The CDR3 is CAISTGSRNYGYTF. The CDR3 DNA is TGTGCCATCAGCACAGGGTCCCGTAACTATGGCTACACCTTC.

The chain couples TRBV13 to TRBJ2-1; D call uncertain. Germline V gene lookup returns CDR1 PRHDT and CDR2 FYEKMQ (reference sequence). The CDR3 loop spans 15 amino acids. V dropped 0 bases and J dropped 1 base, with 7 bases sitting between them. In DNA form, the CDR3 reads TGTGCCAGCAGCTTAGGGGGTGGTTCCTACAATGAGCAGTTCTTC. It translates to CASSLGGGSYNEQFF. Together with reference TRBV13 and TRBJ2-1, the CDR3 gives the full variable domain: AAGVIQSPRHLIKEKRETATLKCYPIPRHDTVYWYQQGPGQDPQFLISFYEKMQSDKGSIPDRFSAQQFSDYHSELNMSSLELGDSALYFCASSLGGGSYNEQFFGPGTRLTVL.

This rearrangement joins TRBV11-3 to TRBJ2-7; D gene uncertain. V lost 4 bases and J 2 bases, leaving 12 bases between the germline ends. This CDR3 contains 14 residues. Germline V gene data show CDR1 as SGHNT and CDR2 as YENEEA. CDR3 residues: CASSSPSPPYEQYF. The CDR3 DNA reads as TGTGCCAGCAGCTCCCCTTCACCTCCCTACGAGCAGTACTTC.

The gene calls are TRBV6-1 and TRBJ1-1; D is uncertain. V lost 7 bases and J 0 bases, leaving 6 bases between the germline ends. The CDR3 has 12 residues. CDR1 and CDR2 (germline): MNHNS, SASEGT. As DNA, the CDR3 is TGTGCCAGCATGACTCTGAACACTGAAGCTTTCTTT. It codes for CASMTLNTEAFF.

This rearrangement joins TRBV5-1 to TRBJ2-3; the D is unclear. V lost 3 bases and J 6 bases, leaving 8 bases between the germline ends. The CDR3 covers 12 residues. The germline V gene encodes CDR1 SGHRS and CDR2 YFSETQ. The CDR3 is CASSSWVDTQYF. The CDR3 DNA is TGCGCCAGCAGCTCGTGGGTGGATACGCAGTATTTT. The full variable domain, completed using reference TRBV5-1 and TRBJ2-3, is KAGVTQTPRYLIKTRGQQVTLSCSPISGHRSVSWYQQTPGQGLQFLFEYFSETQRNKGNFPGRFSGRQFSNSRSEMNVSTLELGDSALYLCASSSWVDTQYFGPGTRLTVL.

This clone was counted a single time. This chain connects TRBV6-1 to TRBJ2-7; tentative D call: TRBD2 (5 bases). Per the germline V gene, CDR1 is MNHNS and CDR2 is SASEGT. This CDR3 region has 13 residues. Trimming shortened V by 2 bases and J by 3 bases, and 8 bases separated the two germline ends. The DNA for the CDR3 is TGTGCCAGCAGTGAATTCGGGGACTACGAGCAGTACTTC. Residues: CASSEFGDYEQYF.

The gene calls are TRBV4-1 and TRBJ2-2; weak D call: TRBD2 (5 bases). CDR3 length equals 15 residues. Germline assignment: CDR1 MGHRA and CDR2 YSYEKL. The germline V and J ends were trimmed by 1 base and 2 bases, with 8 bases remaining between them. The CDR3 DNA follows: TGCGCCAGCAGCCAAGTAACTAGAAACACCGGGGAGCTGTTTTTT. This translates into CASSQVTRNTGELFF.

This chain joins TRBV27 and TRBJ2-7; 7 nucleotides agree with TRBD1. V lost 0 bases to trimming and J lost 3 bases; unmatched junction nucleotides: 8. Germline CDR1 reads MNHEY; CDR2 reads SMNVEV (reference sequence). The CDR3 has 16 residues. The CDR3 nucleotides read TGTGCCAGCAGTTTATCATCCGGGACAGTAATCTACGAGCAGTACTTC. It specifies CASSLSSGTVIYEQYF.

The chain carries TRBV5-5 and TRBJ2-5, with D perhaps matching TRBD1 (5 bases). This CDR3 has 13 residues. V lost 0 bases and J 5 bases, leaving 8 bases between the germline ends. Germline CDR1 reads SGHKS; CDR2 reads YYEKEE (reference sequence). The DNA for the CDR3 is TGTGCCAGCAGCTTGGGGGGCTGGGAGACCCAGTACTTC. This codes for CASSLGGWETQYF.

The V call is TRBV27, the J call TRBJ1-6; the D is unclear. This CDR3 has 13 residues. V lost 10 bases to trimming and J lost 7 bases, with 14 bases between them. Per the germline V gene, CDR1 is MNHEY and CDR2 is SMNVEV (reference sequence). CDR3 nucleotides: TGTGCCACCTCGCGTCAGAGAAATTCACCCCTCCACTTT. Its protein product is CATSRQRNSPLHF.

This clone has just one count. The J gene is TRBJ2-5, the V gene TRBV18; no clear D gene. Germline V lookup: CDR1 KGHSH, CDR2 LQKENI. The CDR3 is made up of 14 amino acids. V lost 3 bases and J 2 bases, leaving 10 bases between the germline ends. CDR3 in amino acids: CASSPTKRQETQYF. The CDR3 DNA reads as TGTGCCAGCTCACCTACAAAAAGACAAGAGACCCAGTACTTC.

This clone was observed once. The rearrangement joins TRBV19 to TRBJ2-3; 13 bases match TRBD2. This CDR3 has 21 residues. CDR1 is LNHDA and CDR2 is SQIVND in the germline V gene (reference sequence). V shed 1 base and J 1 base; nucleotides not matched to a gene: 14. CDR3 region: CASSIVVDWTSGSYGTDTQYF. DNA for the CDR3: TGTGCCAGTAGTATAGTAGTCGACTGGACTAGCGGGAGTTACGGCACAGATACGCAGTATTTT.

The V and J genes are TRBV18 and TRBJ1-4; no definite D call. CDR1 is KGHSH and CDR2 is LQKENI in the germline V gene. The V end was cut by 1 base, the J end by 6 bases, with 12 bases between. This CDR3 contains 15 residues. CDR3 residues: CASSPQQQADEKLFF. CDR3 DNA sequence: TGTGCCAGCTCACCACAGCAGCAGGCGGATGAAAAACTGTTTTTT.

The chain links TRBV6-1 to TRBJ1-2; no definite D call. Germline CDR1 MNHNS, CDR2 SASEGT. The length of the CDR3 is 14 residues. The ends were cut back, 1 base at V and 3 bases at J, with 9 bases in the middle. As DNA, the CDR3 is TGTGCCAGCAGTGAAGTCCACGGGTACTATGGCTACACCTTC. This codes for CASSEVHGYYGYTF.

The chain combines TRBV27 with TRBJ2-5; no definite D call. Per the germline V gene, CDR1 is MNHEY and CDR2 is SMNVEV (reference sequence). V lost 1 base and J lost 2, with 8 bases in between. The CDR3 consists of 14 residues. CDR3 sequence: CASSLLPGQETQYF. CDR3 in DNA: TGTGCCAGCAGTTTATTACCAGGACAAGAGACCCAGTACTTC.

This chain links TRBV10-3 with TRBJ2-1; TRBD1 matches 7 bases. The CDR3 covers 16 residues. The germline V gene encodes CDR1 ENHRY and CDR2 SYGVKD. Losses at the gene ends were 6 bases for V and 4 bases for J; bases not matched to a gene: 12. The CDR3, as DNA: TGTGCCATCAGCGCCTTACAGGGGCCAAATTACAATGAGCAGTTCTTC. Translating gives CAISALQGPNYNEQFF.

This clone has just a few counts. The CDR3 reads CASSPIATNEKLFF. CDR3 coding DNA: TGTGCCAGCAGTCCGATTGCAACTAATGAAAAACTGTTTTTT. The chain links TRBV5-6 to TRBJ1-4; no clear D. V was clipped by 5 bases and J by 0 bases, with 8 bases between them. The CDR3 is 14 amino acids. The germline V gene encodes CDR1 SGHDT and CDR2 YYEEEE. The whole variable domain, remainder taken from reference TRBV5-6 and TRBJ1-4, is DAGVTQSPTHLIKTRGQQVTLRCSPKSGHDTVSWYQQALGQGPQFIFQYYEEEERQRGNFPDRFSGHQFPNYSSELNVNALLLGDSALYLCASSPIATNEKLFFGSGTQLSVL.

The chain combines TRBV6-1 with TRBJ1-4, with TRBD1 matching over 7 bases. The CDR3 extends over 18 amino acids. V shed 3 bases and J 2 bases; nucleotides not matched to a gene: 12. Looked up from germline, CDR1 is MNHNS and CDR2 is SASEGT. The CDR3 protein is CASSDFWTRQGTNEKLFF. CDR3 DNA: TGTGCCAGCAGTGATTTCTGGACCCGACAGGGTACTAATGAAAAACTGTTTTTT.

The rearrangement uses TRBV6-1 and TRBJ2-5; tentatively, D is TRBD1 (6 bases). The CDR3 has 14 amino acids. CDR1 is MNHNS, CDR2 SASEGT, per germline. Trimming stripped 4 bases from V and 4 bases from J, with 13 bases between. The CDR3 is CASSGGGTGETQYF. The DNA for the CDR3 is TGTGCCAGCAGTGGAGGGGGTACGGGAGAGACCCAGTACTTC.

This chain links TRBV5-4 with TRBJ2-7; TRBD1 matches at 12 bases. Germline V lookup: CDR1 SGHNT, CDR2 YYREEE (reference sequence). This CDR3 is 14 amino acids long. V was clipped by 6 bases and J by 5 bases; unmatched bases: 6. The CDR3 DNA sequence: TGTGCCAGCAATCCCGGGACAGGGGGCCACGAGCAGTACTTC. As protein: CASNPGTGGHEQYF. Variable domain in full (rest from reference TRBV5-4 and TRBJ2-7): ETGVTQSPTHLIKTRGQQVTLRCSSQSGHNTVSWYQQALGQGPQFIFQYYREEENGRGNFPPRFSGLQFPNYSSELNVNALELDDSALYLCASNPGTGGHEQYFGPGTRLTVT.

The chain uses TRBV5-4 and TRBJ1-1; unclear D gene. The germline V gene has CDR1 SGHNT and CDR2 YYREEE (reference sequence). CDR3 length: 14 residues. V was clipped by 4 bases and J by 1 base, with 11 bases between them. The CDR3 sequence: CASSPPPPNTEAFF. CDR3 DNA: TGTGCCAGCAGCCCACCCCCACCGAACACTGAAGCTTTCTTT.

The chain has TRBV13 and TRBJ1-4, with D unresolved. There are 13 residues in the CDR3. Trimming took off 0 bases at V and 7 bases at J, with 6 bases between the two ends. Germline CDR1 PRHDT, CDR2 FYEKMQ (reference sequence). DNA for the CDR3: TGTGCCAGCAGCTTAGGTCGATCTGAAAAACTGTTTTTT. Translated: CASSLGRSEKLFF.

The chain is built from TRBV6-4 and TRBJ1-5; no clear D. CDR1 and CDR2 from the germline V gene are MRHNA and SNTAGT. The CDR3 sequence is 13 residues long. The ends were cut back, 2 bases at V and 6 bases at J, with 8 bases in the middle. The CDR3 region is CASSDGLSQPQHF. In DNA, the CDR3 is TGTGCCAGCAGTGACGGTCTTAGTCAGCCCCAGCATTTT.

The chain combines TRBV21-1 with TRBJ1-1; TRBD1 is the table's D call, not checked against the DNA. TRBV21-1 has pseudogene status. The CDR3 is 17 amino acids. The CDR3 DNA is TGTGCCAGCAGCAAATACCGGGACAGGGGGGAGAACACTGAAGCTTTCTTT. Translating it yields CASSKYRDRGENTEAFF.

The rearrangement uses TRBV5-1 and TRBJ1-2; D might be TRBD1 (5 bases). The CDR3 is made up of 18 amino acids. The V end was cut by 0 bases, the J end by 2 bases, with 20 bases between. The germline V gene has CDR1 SGHRS and CDR2 YFSETQ. CDR3 in DNA: TGCGCCAGCAGCTTGGCCGCTGTTGCCGGGGGATGGAACTATGGCTACACCTTC. Its translation: CASSLAAVAGGWNYGYTF.